This T cell receptor (beta chain) was found in a study of OX40 agonist ivuxolimab in advanced cancers. About the research overall: Participants averaged 60 years of age (range about 23 to 90) and were around 80% male.

The germline gives CDR1 SEHNR, CDR2 FQNEAQ (reference sequence). Trimming took off 8 bases at V and 0 bases at J, with 14 bases between the two ends. This CDR3 region has 16 residues. Method: immunoSEQ multiplex PCR; TCRdb's copy keeps in-frame clones and lacks some. Among 65,000 to 70,000 clones listed, 82% were seen once. With respect to this clone: The antigen is not known.

Broader study findings: In the 0.1 to 3.0 mg/kg range, CD4+ and CD8+ blood T cells had expanded clonally by week 6. Expansion of clones was among the lowest in partial responders at 0.1-3.0 mg/kg.

This receptor was obtained from an adult with an advanced solid tumor such as melanoma, head and neck, liver or kidney cancer. This sample comprised CD4+ or CD8+ T cells sorted from blood, obtained in a trial of the OX40 agonist ivuxolimab. The chain couples TRBV7-9 to TRBJ2-6; weak D call: TRBD2 (6 bases). The CDR3 loop reads CASVRDSDSGANVLTF. In nucleotides, the CDR3 is TGTGCCAGCGTACGGGACTCAGACTCTGGGGCCAACGTCCTGACTTTC. Drawing the rest from reference TRBV7-9 and TRBJ2-6, the complete variable domain is DTGVSQNPRHKITKRGQNVTFRCDPISEHNRLYWYRQTLGQGPEFLTYFQNEAQLEKSRLLSDRFSAERPKGSFSTLEIQRTEQGDSAMYLCASVRDSDSGANVLTFGAGSRLTVL.